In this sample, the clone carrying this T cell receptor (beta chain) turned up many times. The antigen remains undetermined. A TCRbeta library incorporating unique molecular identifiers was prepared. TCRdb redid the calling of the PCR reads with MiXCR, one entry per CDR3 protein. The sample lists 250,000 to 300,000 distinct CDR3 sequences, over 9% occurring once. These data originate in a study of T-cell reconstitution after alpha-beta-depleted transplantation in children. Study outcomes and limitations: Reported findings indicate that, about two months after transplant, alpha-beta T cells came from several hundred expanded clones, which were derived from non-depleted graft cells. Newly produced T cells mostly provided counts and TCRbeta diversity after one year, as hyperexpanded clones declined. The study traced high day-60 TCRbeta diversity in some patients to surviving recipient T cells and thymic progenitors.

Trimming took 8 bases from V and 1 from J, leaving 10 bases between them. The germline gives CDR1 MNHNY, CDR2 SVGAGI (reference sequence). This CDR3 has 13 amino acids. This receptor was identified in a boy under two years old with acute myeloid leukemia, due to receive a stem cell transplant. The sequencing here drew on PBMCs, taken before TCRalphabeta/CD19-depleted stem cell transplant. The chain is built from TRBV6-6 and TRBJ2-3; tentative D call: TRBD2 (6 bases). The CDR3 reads CASRASGTDTQYF. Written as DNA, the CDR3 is TGTGCCAGCCGGGCTAGCGGCACAGATACGCAGTATTTT.